This T cell receptor beta chain was sequenced in a study of OX40 agonist ivuxolimab in advanced cancers. Only in-frame clones appear in the TCRdb table, and some are missing; sequencing was by immunoSEQ multiplex PCR. This sample has 53,000 or so clones, with more than 70% found just once. The sequenced sample was CD4+ or CD8+ T cells sorted from blood, obtained in a trial of the OX40 agonist ivuxolimab. The origin of this receptor is an adult with an advanced solid tumor such as melanoma, head and neck, liver or kidney cancer.

The DNA for the CDR3 is TGTGCCACCAGCAGAGATCTGGGGAGTGAAGAGACCCAGTACTTC. Protein: CATSRDLGSEETQYF. V usage is TRBV15 and J usage is TRBJ2-5, with D possibly being TRBD2 (5 bases). Germline CDR1 LNHNV, CDR2 YYDKDF (reference sequence). Trimming took 0 bases from V and 3 from J, leaving 11 bases between them. The CDR3 sequence is 15 residues long.